These 19 T cell receptor beta chains were sequenced from one sample in a study of Ad26.COV2.S vaccination and SARS-CoV-2 variants. Some clones are missing from TCRdb's copy, which holds only in-frame ones; the method was immunoSEQ multiplex PCR. The sample shows 180,000 or so clones, 70% to 90% of them seen only once. The input for sequencing was peripheral blood, taken after recovery from COVID-19. Receptor source: a human donor who had recovered from COVID-19.

The chain has TRBV28 and TRBJ1-1, with D unclear. This CDR3 comprises 16 residues. Trimming took off 3 bases at V and 0 bases at J, with 14 bases between the two ends. Germline V gives CDR1 MDHEN, CDR2 SYDVKM. CDR3 amino acids: CASSFSYETVNTEAFF. Written as DNA, the CDR3 is TGTGCCAGCAGTTTTTCTTACGAGACGGTGAACACTGAAGCTTTCTTT.

The CDR3 spells CASSLEYLSGNTIYF. For the CDR3, the DNA is TGCGCCAGCAGCTTGGAGTACCTCTCTGGAAACACCATATATTTT. The chain couples TRBV5-1 to TRBJ1-3, with D unresolved. The CDR3 is 15 amino acids. Germline V gene sequence: CDR1 SGHRS, CDR2 YFSETQ. Deletions cut 0 bases from V and 0 bases from J, with 7 bases between.

This chain joins TRBV4-2 and TRBJ2-1; 7 bases fit TRBD2. Per the germline V gene, CDR1 is LGHNA and CDR2 is YNFKEQ. The CDR3 is 16 amino acids. Trimming took 2 bases from V and 5 from J; bases not matched to a gene: 9. The CDR3 here is CASSQYTLGTNNEQFF. CDR3 bases: TGTGCCAGCAGCCAATATACCCTTGGGACTAACAATGAGCAGTTCTTC.

The V gene is TRBV30, the J gene TRBJ2-1; 7 bases match TRBD2. The CDR3 consists of 14 residues. V lost 0 bases, J lost 2 bases, and 1 base stayed unmatched. CDR1 is GTSNPN, CDR2 SVGIG, per germline (reference sequence). Here the CDR3 DNA reads TGTGCCTGGAGTGTCGGGGGGACCTACAATGAGCAGTTCTTC. This codes for CAWSVGGTYNEQFF.

V gene TRBV19 combines with J gene TRBJ2-3, with 7 bases matching TRBD2. J was trimmed by 5 bases and V by 10 bases; bases with no gene match: 12. Per germline, CDR1 LNHDA and CDR2 SQIVND (reference sequence). There are 14 residues in the CDR3. The CDR3 DNA is TGTGCCACTCAAGCGGGAAGGTGGGGAGATACGCAGTATTTT. This encodes CATQAGRWGDTQYF.

In this sample, this clone turned up a few times. V gene TRBV2 combines with J gene TRBJ1-4, with D hard to call. CDR1 is SNHLY, CDR2 FYNNEI, per germline. The CDR3 has 16 residues. V lost 2 bases, J lost 0 bases, and 10 bases lay in between. CDR3 in DNA: TGTGCCAGCAGTGAAATACGGCGTGCAACTAATGAAAAACTGTTTTTT. Protein product: CASSEIRRATNEKLFF.

The CDR3 here is CASSDGTSGGNKETQYF. In DNA, the CDR3 is TGTGCCAGCAGCGACGGGACTAGCGGGGGGAACAAAGAGACCCAGTACTTC. The chain combines TRBV9 with TRBJ2-5; 15 bases match TRBD2. Germline values: CDR1 SGDLS, CDR2 YYNGEE. The CDR3 has 17 residues. The V gene end was trimmed by 3 bases and the J gene end by 3 bases; junction bases not matched to a gene: 6. The complete variable domain, with remaining parts taken from reference TRBV9 and TRBJ2-5, reads DSGVTQTPKHLITATGQRVTLRCSPRSGDLSVYWYQQSLDQGLQFLIQYYNGEERAKGNILERFSAQQFPDLHSELNLSSLELGDSALYFCASSDGTSGGNKETQYFGPGTRLLVL.

The chain employs TRBV19 and TRBJ1-1; D call uncertain. Germline-derived CDR1 and CDR2 are LNHDA and SQIVND (reference sequence). This CDR3 comprises 17 residues. V was pared by 10 bases and J by 3 bases, with 27 bases between. CDR3 residues: CATTPTRRQPADTEAFF. The CDR3 bases are TGTGCCACTACCCCAACTAGGCGGCAGCCGGCGGACACTGAAGCTTTCTTT.

The rearrangement uses TRBV4-1 and TRBJ2-5; 7 bases agree with TRBD1. The CDR3 is 15 residues long. CDR1 is MGHRA, CDR2 YSYEKL, per germline. Trimming removed 8 bases from V and 0 bases from J; junction bases left unmatched: 9. For the CDR3, the DNA is TGCGCCAGCGGGCTAGACAGGGCCAACCAAGAGACCCAGTACTTC. This translates into CASGLDRANQETQYF.

V is TRBV3-1 (or the pseudogene TRBV3-2) and J is TRBJ1-2; 8 bases agree with TRBD1. Per the germline V gene, CDR1 is LGHDT and CDR2 is YNNKEL (reference sequence). J was trimmed by 5 bases and V by 1 base; bases with no gene match: 9. This CDR3 has 16 amino acids. CDR3 coding DNA: TGTGCCAGCAGCCAAGTCTGGACAGGGAGGGTATATGGCTACACCTTC. It translates to CASSQVWTGRVYGYTF.

The V gene is TRBV2, the J gene TRBJ1-5, with TRBD1 matching over 8 bases. V lost 1 base, J lost 3 bases, and 2 bases stayed unmatched. Germline V lookup: CDR1 SNHLY, CDR2 FYNNEI. This CDR3 spans 15 amino acids. The CDR3 spells CASSEGTGTNQPQHF. The CDR3 DNA reads TGTGCCAGCAGTGAAGGGACAGGGACCAATCAGCCCCAGCATTTT. The entire variable domain, with the rest obtained from reference TRBV2 and TRBJ1-5, is as follows: EPEVTQTPSHQVTQMGQEVILRCVPISNHLYFYWYRQILGQKVEFLVSFYNNEISEKSEIFDDQFSVERPDGSNFTLKIRSTKLEDSAMYFCASSEGTGTNQPQHFGDGTRLSIL.

The gene calls are TRBV24-1 and TRBJ2-1; either TRBD1 or TRBD2 may supply D (6 bases each). V was trimmed by 0 bases and J by 0 bases, leaving 11 bases between them. The germline gives CDR1 KGHDR, CDR2 SFDVKD. CDR3 length: 17 amino acids. The DNA for the CDR3 is TGTGCCACCAGTGATTTGGAGGGGGGAAGCTCCTACAATGAGCAGTTCTTC. This encodes CATSDLEGGSSYNEQFF.

V usage is TRBV7-6 and J usage is TRBJ2-1, with 8 bases lining up with TRBD2. The CDR3 sequence is 15 residues long. Germline V gene lookup returns CDR1 SGHVS and CDR2 FNYEAQ. Trimming took 1 base from V and 8 from J; bases not matched to a gene: 7. The CDR3 DNA follows: TGTGCCAGCAGCTTAGAAGCGGGAGTCGGCGATGAGCAGTTCTTC. Its protein is CASSLEAGVGDEQFF.

The gene calls are TRBV7-7 and TRBJ2-5; 12 bases fit TRBD2. V shed 1 base, J shed 2 bases, and the junction held 2 bases outside the gene matches. Germline V gene lookup returns CDR1 SSHAT and CDR2 FNYEAQ (reference sequence). The CDR3 is 16 amino acids. CDR3 residues: CASSLGLAGAQETQYF. CDR3 nucleotides: TGTGCCAGCAGCTTAGGACTAGCGGGAGCACAAGAGACCCAGTACTTC.

The genes are TRBV7-8 and TRBJ2-7; possible D gene TRBD2, 6 bases. In germline, CDR1 is SGHVS, CDR2 FQNEAQ. CDR3 length equals 19 residues. The V and J ends lost 4 bases and 0 bases respectively, with 25 bases between them. The CDR3: CASSSLGSGPYLSSYEQYF. The CDR3 DNA sequence: TGTGCCAGCAGCTCTCTGGGTAGCGGTCCTTACCTCAGCTCCTACGAGCAGTACTTC.

The chain links TRBV15 to TRBJ2-3, with D tentatively TRBD1 or TRBD2 (5 bases each). CDR1 and CDR2 (germline): LNHNV, YYDKDF (reference sequence). This CDR3 comprises 15 residues. V lost 4 bases to trimming and J lost 2 bases, with 13 bases between them. CDR3 DNA sequence: TGTGCCACCAGCATCTCCCGAGGGGTCACAGATACGCAGTATTTT. Its protein is CATSISRGVTDTQYF.

In its sample, this clone was seen once. The V and J genes are TRBV12-3 or TRBV12-4 and TRBJ1-5; D is unclear. CDR3 length: 12 amino acids. V gave up 3 bases and J gave up 7 bases, with 7 bases separating them. CDR3 sequence reads: CASSFSGQPQHF. The CDR3, as DNA: TGTGCCAGCAGTTTCTCCGGGCAGCCCCAGCATTTT.

In its sample, this clone was seen once. The sample has other DNA sequences that encode this CDR3 too. The chain recombines TRBV18 with TRBJ1-6; D not certain. The CDR3 covers 12 residues. V was shortened by 0 bases and J by 10 bases, with 4 bases between the two germline ends. Looked up from germline, CDR1 is KGHSH and CDR2 is LQKENI. CDR3 sequence reads: CASSPPGSPLHF. CDR3 nucleotide sequence: TGTGCCAGCTCACCACCGGGGTCACCCCTCCACTTT.

This chain uses TRBV19 with TRBJ2-1, with a weak D call TRBD1 (6 bases). This CDR3 has 13 residues. The ends were cut back, 8 bases at V and 4 bases at J, with 12 bases in the middle. In germline, CDR1 is LNHDA, CDR2 SQIVND (reference sequence). This CDR3 is CASVNRDYNEQFF. In DNA, the CDR3 is TGTGCCAGTGTCAACAGGGATTACAATGAGCAGTTCTTC.